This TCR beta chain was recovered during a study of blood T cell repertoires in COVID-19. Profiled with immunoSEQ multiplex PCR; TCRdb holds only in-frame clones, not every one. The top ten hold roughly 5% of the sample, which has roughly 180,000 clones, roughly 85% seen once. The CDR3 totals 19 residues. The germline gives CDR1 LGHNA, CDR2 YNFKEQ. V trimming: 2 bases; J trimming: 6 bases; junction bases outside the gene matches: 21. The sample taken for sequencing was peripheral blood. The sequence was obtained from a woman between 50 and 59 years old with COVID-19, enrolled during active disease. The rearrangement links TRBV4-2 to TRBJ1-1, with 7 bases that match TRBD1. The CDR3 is CASSQSRTSGRGDFSEAFF. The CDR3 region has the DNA TGTGCCAGCAGCCAAAGTAGGACCTCCGGCAGGGGGGATTTCTCTGAAGCTTTCTTT.